This T cell receptor beta chain was recovered during a study of regulatory T cells in long-lasting Graves disease. Library construction for TCR beta used iRepertoire HTBI primers and Arm-PCR of CDR3 regions. TCRdb re-called the multiplex PCR reads with MiXCR, one entry per CDR3 protein. In the table there are hundreds of thousands of distinct CDR3 sequences, around 20% of which are singletons. The ends were cut back, 8 bases at V and 5 bases at J, with 13 bases in the middle. CDR3 length equals 13 residues. Germline lookup yields CDR1 SGHTA and CDR2 FQGNSA. As regards this clonotype: A read error is possible here, since a much larger clone lies one base away.

Time point of the sample: persistent/refractory GD, antithyroid drugs over 5 years with positive TRAb. TCR sequences were obtained from RNA taken from PBMCs. Peripheral blood, around 9.9 milliliters per patient, was collected in EDTA tubes. The rearrangement joins TRBV7-2 to TRBJ1-5, with a tentative D call TRBD1 (6 bases). This receptor was identified in a female donor with Graves disease. Sequencing used peripheral blood mononuclear cells (PBMCs), obtained when the disease was refractory, from a patient treated with antithyroid drugs. The CDR3 is CASGRGQYQPQHF. CDR3 DNA: TGTGCCAGCGGCCGTGGACAGTATCAGCCCCAGCATTTT. The full variable domain, its missing parts supplied by reference TRBV7-2 and TRBJ1-5, is GAGVSQSPSNKVTEKGKDVELRCDPISGHTALYWYRQSLGQGLEFLIYFQGNSAPDKSGLPSDRFSAERTGGSVSTLTIQRTQQEDSAVYLCASGRGQYQPQHFGDGTRLSIL.